This T cell receptor (beta chain) was recovered during a study of blood T cells in healthy people across ages. Combining a sample-barcoded 5' primer with a J-beta primer mix, a second PCR ran for roughly 7 to 12 cycles. TCRdb processed the 5' RACE reads anew with MiXCR; each CDR3 protein has one entry. Of roughly 800,000 distinct CDR3 sequences listed, 58% are singletons. From germline, CDR1 is DFQATT and CDR2 SNEGSKA (reference sequence). This CDR3 is 13 amino acids long. The clonotype was recovered from a man aged 30 to 45 in good health. The genes are TRBV20-1 and TRBJ2-5, with a tentative D call TRBD1 (5 bases). The end of the DNA is better explained by TRBJ2-7, so the J call may be wrong. Sample: blood. CDR3: CSARQGMGYEQYF. In nucleotides, the CDR3 is TGCAGTGCTAGACAGGGTATGGGCTACGAGCAGTACTTC.